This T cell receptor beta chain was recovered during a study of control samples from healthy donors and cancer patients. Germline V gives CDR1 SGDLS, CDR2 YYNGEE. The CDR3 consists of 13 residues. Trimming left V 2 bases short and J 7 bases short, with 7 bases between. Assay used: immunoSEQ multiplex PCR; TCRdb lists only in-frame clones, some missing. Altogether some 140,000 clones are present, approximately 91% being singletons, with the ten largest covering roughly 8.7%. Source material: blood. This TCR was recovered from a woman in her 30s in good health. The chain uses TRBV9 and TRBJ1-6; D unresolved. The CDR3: CASSVGSNSPLHF. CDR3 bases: TGTGCCAGCAGCGTCGGCTCGAATTCACCCCTCCACTTT.